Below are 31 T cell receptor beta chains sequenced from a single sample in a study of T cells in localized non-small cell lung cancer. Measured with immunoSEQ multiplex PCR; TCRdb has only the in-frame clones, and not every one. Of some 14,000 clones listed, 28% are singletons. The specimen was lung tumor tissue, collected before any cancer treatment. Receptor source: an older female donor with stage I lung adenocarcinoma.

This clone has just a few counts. DNA of the CDR3: TGTGCCAGCAGCCCTCGAGGGACAGGGGGATCACCCCTCCACTTT. This encodes CASSPRGTGGSPLHF. The chain is built from TRBV11-3 and TRBJ1-6, with 11 bases lining up with TRBD1. This CDR3 contains 15 residues. With 5 bases clipped from V and 10 bases from J, the junction kept 7 bases outside the gene matches. Germline V gives CDR1 SGHNT, CDR2 YENEEA.

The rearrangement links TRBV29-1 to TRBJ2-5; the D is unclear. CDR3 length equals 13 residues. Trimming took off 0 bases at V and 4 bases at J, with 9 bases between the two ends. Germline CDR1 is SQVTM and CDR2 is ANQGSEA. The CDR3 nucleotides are TGCAGCGTTGAAGATTCCCCAGGAGAGACCCAGTACTTC. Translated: CSVEDSPGETQYF.

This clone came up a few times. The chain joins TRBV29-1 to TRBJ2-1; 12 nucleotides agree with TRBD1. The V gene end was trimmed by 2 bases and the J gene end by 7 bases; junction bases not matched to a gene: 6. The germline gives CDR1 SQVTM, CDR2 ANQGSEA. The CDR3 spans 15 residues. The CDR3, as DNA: TGCAGCGTTGAACCGGGACAGGGGGCGGGTAATGAGCAGTTCTTC. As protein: CSVEPGQGAGNEQFF.

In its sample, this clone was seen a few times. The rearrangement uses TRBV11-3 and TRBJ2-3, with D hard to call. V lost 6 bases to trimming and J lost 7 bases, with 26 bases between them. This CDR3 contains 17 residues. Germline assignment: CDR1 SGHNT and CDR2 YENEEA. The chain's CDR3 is CASSLILSSGEVHTQYF. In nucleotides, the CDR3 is TGTGCCAGCAGTTTAATCTTGAGTTCCGGAGAGGTCCATACGCAGTATTTT.

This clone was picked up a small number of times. CDR3 in DNA: TGTGCCAGCAGTTTGCCCCCAGGGCTAAAAGAGACCCAGTACTTC. Its protein product is CASSLPPGLKETQYF. This rearrangement joins TRBV11-3 to TRBJ2-5; D is perhaps TRBD1 (5 bases). The V and J ends lost 6 bases and 3 bases respectively, with 17 bases between them. Per germline, CDR1 SGHNT and CDR2 YENEEA. The CDR3 contains 15 residues.

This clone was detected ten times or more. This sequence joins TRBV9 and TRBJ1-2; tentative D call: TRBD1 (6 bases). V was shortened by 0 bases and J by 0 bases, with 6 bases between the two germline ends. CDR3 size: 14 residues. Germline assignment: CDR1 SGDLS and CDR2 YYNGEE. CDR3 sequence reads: CASSVGTANYGYTF. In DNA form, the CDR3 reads TGTGCCAGCAGCGTAGGGACAGCTAACTATGGCTACACCTTC.

The CDR3 sequence: CASSLGQHGYTF. CDR3 bases: TGTGCCAGCAGCCTCGGACAGCATGGCTACACCTTC. This chain uses TRBV6-8 with TRBJ1-2, with TRBD1 as a possible D gene (6 bases). This CDR3 region has 12 residues. Trimming removed 6 bases from V and 6 bases from J, with 11 bases in between. Germline assignment: CDR1 MNHGY and CDR2 SAAAGT.

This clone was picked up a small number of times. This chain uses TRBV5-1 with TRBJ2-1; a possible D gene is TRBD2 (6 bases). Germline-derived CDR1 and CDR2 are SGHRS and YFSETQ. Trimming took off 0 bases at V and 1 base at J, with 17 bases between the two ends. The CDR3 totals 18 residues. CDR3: CASSLGLNWGGSYNEQFF. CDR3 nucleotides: TGCGCCAGCAGCTTGGGACTCAATTGGGGAGGTTCCTACAATGAGCAGTTCTTC.

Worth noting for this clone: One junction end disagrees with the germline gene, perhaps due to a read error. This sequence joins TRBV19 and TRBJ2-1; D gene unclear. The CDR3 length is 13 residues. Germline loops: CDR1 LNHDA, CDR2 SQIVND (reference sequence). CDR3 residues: CASSIEGPNEQFF. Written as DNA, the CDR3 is TGTGCCAGTAGTATAGAGGGCCCAAATGAGCAATTCTTC.

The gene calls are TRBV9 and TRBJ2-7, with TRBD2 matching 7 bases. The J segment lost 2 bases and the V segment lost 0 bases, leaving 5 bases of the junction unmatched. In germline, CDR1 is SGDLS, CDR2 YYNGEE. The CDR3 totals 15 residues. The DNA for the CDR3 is TGTGCCAGCAGCGTAGGGGGCGGGAGAGCCTACGAGCAGTACTTC. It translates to CASSVGGGRAYEQYF.

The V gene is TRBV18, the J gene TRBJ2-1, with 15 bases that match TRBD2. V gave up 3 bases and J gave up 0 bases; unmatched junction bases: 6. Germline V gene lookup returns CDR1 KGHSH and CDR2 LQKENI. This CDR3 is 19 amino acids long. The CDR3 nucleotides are TGTGCCAGCTCACCGCTAGGACTAGCGGGAGGGATCTCCTACAATGAGCAGTTCTTC. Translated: CASSPLGLAGGISYNEQFF.

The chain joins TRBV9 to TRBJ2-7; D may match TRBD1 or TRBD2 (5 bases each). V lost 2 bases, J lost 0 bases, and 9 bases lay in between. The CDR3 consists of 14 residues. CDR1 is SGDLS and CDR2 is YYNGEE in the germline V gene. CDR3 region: CASSVRGSSYEQYF. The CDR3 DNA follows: TGTGCCAGCAGCGTGAGGGGAAGCTCCTACGAGCAGTACTTC. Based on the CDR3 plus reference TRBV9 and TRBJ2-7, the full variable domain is DSGVTQTPKHLITATGQRVTLRCSPRSGDLSVYWYQQSLDQGLQFLIQYYNGEERAKGNILERFSAQQFPDLHSELNLSSLELGDSALYFCASSVRGSSYEQYFGPGTRLTVT.

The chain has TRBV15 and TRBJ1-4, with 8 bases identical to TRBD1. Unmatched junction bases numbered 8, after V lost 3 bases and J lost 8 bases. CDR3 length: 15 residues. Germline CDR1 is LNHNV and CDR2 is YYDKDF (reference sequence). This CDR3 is CATSRDRAGEEKLFF. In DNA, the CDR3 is TGTGCCACCAGCAGGGACAGGGCTGGAGAAGAAAAACTGTTTTTT.

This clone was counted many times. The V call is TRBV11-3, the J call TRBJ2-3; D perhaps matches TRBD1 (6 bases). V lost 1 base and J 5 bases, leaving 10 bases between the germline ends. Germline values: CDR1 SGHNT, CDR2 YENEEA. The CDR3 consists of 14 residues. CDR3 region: CASSLVGGRDTQYF. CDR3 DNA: TGTGCCAGCAGCTTAGTAGGGGGACGAGATACGCAGTATTTT.

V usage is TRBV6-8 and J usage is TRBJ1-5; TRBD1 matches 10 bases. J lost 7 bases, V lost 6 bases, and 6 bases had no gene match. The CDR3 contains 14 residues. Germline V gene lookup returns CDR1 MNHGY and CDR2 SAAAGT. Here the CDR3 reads CASRAGTGVQPQHF. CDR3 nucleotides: TGTGCCAGCAGAGCCGGGACAGGGGTCCAGCCCCAGCATTTT.

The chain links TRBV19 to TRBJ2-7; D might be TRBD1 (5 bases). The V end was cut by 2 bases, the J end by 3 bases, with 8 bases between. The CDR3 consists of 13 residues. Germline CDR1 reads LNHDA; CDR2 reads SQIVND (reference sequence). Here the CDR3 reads CASSIWQGYEQYF. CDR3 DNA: TGTGCCAGTAGTATATGGCAGGGCTACGAGCAGTACTTC.

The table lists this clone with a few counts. The CDR3 sequence: CASSPVAGPVNEAFF. The CDR3 DNA sequence: TGCGCCAGCAGCCCGGTGGCCGGACCGGTAAATGAAGCTTTCTTT. V usage is TRBV5-1 and J usage is TRBJ1-1; D is unresolved. The CDR3 totals 15 residues. Germline CDR1 is SGHRS and CDR2 is YFSETQ. V lost 4 bases, J lost 7 bases, and 20 bases lay in between.

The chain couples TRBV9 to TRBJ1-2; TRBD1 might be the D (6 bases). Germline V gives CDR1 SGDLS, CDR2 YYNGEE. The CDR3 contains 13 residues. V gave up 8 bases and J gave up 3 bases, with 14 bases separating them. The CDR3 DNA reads TGTGCCAGTACGGACAGTCTCTACTATGGCTACACCTTC. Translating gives CASTDSLYYGYTF.

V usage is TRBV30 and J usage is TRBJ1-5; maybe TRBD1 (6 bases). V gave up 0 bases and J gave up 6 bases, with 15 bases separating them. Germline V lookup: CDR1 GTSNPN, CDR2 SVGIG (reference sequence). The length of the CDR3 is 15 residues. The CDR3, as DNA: TGTGCCTGGAGTGTAAAGTTGGGGGCGATTCAGCCCCAGCATTTT. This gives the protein CAWSVKLGAIQPQHF.

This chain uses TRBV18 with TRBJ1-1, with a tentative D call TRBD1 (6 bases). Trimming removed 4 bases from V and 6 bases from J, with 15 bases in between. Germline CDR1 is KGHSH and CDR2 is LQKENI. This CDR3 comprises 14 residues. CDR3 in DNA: TGTGCCAGCTCACTGCGGGGGGGCGGCGCTGAAGCTTTCTTT. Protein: CASSLRGGGAEAFF.

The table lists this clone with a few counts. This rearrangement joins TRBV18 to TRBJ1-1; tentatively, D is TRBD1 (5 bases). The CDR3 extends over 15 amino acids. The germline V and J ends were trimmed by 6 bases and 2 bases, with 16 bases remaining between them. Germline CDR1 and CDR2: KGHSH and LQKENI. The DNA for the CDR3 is TGTGCCAGCTCGCTCGGGGGTGGAGGAAACACTGAAGCTTTCTTT. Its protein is CASSLGGGGNTEAFF.

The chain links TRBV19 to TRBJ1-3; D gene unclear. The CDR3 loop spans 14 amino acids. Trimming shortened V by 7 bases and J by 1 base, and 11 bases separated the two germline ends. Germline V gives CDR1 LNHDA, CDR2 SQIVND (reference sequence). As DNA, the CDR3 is TGTGCCAGTATTAGGAGGGAATCTGGAAACACCATATATTTT. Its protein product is CASIRRESGNTIYF.

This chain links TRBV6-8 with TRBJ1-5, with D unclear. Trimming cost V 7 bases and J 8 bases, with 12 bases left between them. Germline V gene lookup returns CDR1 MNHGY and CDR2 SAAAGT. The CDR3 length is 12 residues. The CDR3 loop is CASNPGTKPQHF. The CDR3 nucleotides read TGTGCCAGCAACCCCGGCACTAAGCCCCAGCATTTT.

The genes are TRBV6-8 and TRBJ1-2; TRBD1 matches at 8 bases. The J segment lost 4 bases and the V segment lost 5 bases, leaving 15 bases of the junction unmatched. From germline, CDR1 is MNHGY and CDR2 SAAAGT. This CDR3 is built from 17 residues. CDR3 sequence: CASSTQGQAGITYGYTF. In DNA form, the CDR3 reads TGTGCCAGCAGTACGCAGGGACAGGCCGGCATAACCTATGGCTACACCTTC.

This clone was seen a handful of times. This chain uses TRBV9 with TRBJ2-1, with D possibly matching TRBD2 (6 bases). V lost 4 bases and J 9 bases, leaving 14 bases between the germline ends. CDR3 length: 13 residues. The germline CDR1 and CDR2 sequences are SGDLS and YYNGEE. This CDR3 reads CASSLTSSGEQFF. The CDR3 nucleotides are TGTGCCAGCAGCCTTACTAGCAGCGGTGAGCAGTTCTTC.

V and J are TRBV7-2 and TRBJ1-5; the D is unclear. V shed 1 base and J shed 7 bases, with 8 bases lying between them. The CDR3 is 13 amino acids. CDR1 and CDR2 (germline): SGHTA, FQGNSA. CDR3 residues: CASSLGGWQPQHF. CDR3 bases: TGTGCCAGCAGCTTAGGGGGTTGGCAGCCCCAGCATTTT.

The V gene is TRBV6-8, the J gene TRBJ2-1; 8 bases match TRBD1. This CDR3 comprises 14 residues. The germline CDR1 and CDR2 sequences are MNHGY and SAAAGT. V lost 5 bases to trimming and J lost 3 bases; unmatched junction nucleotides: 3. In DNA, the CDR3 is TGTGCCAGCAGTAGGACAGGGAACTACAATGAGCAGTTCTTC. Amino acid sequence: CASSRTGNYNEQFF.

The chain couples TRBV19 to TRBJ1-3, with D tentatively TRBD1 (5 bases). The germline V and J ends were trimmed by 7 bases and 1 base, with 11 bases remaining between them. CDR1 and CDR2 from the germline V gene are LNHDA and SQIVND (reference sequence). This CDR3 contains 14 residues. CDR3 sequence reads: CASTLAGSGNTIYF. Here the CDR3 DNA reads TGTGCCAGTACGTTAGCAGGGTCTGGAAACACCATATATTTT.

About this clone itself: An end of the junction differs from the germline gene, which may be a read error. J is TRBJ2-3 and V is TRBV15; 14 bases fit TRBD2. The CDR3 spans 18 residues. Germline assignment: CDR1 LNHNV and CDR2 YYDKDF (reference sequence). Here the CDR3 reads CATSLEGLAGAITDTQYF. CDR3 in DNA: TGTGCCACCAGCTTGGAGGGACTAGCGGGAGCTATTACAGATACACAGTATTTT.

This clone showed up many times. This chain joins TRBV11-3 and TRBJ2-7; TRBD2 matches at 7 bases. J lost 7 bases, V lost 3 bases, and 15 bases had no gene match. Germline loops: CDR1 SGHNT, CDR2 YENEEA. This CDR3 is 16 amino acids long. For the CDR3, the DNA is TGTGCCAGCAGCTTCGGCATACTACCGGGGGGAGAAGAGCAGTACTTC. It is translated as CASSFGILPGGEEQYF.

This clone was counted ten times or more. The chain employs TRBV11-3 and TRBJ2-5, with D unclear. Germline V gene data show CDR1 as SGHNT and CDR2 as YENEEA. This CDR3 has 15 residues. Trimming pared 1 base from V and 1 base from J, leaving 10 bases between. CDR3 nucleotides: TGTGCCAGCAGCTTAGTTGCCTCCTTCCAAGAGACCCAGTACTTC. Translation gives CASSLVASFQETQYF.